This paragraph covers one T cell receptor beta chain sequence. The antigen remains undetermined. This CDR3 contains 13 residues. The germline V gene encodes CDR1 SGHDT and CDR2 YYEEEE. This specimen belongs to a study of CXCR3-negative and CXCR3-positive naive CD8 T cells. Study at large: The study obtained roughly 140 million TRB reads, about 1.5 +/- 0.3 million per library.

Study-wide results and limits: Diversity was high in both naive subsets and much lower in memory cells. CXCR3-positive naive cells had TRB CDR3s that were more hydrophobic than CXCR3-negative naive cells had. Naive cells that were CXCR3-negative or CXCR3-positive used TRBV-TRBJ genes alike, while memory cells diverged.

Naivety in CD8+ T cells corresponded to a CD45RO-CCR7+CD27+CD95- phenotype. 5' RACE with UMI labels generated the TRB cDNA libraries. Reprocessing the 5' RACE reads, TCRdb reports a single entry for every CDR3 protein and omits DNA. The record lists over 50,000 distinct CDR3 sequences, of which the ten most abundant hold approximately 0.71%. The TCR sequence derives from a human donor in good health. Some clones in this sample may be carry-over from other donors' samples. The sequenced sample consisted of naive CXCR3+ CD8+ T cells from blood. Subset defined: CD45RO-CCR7+CD27+CD95- naive CD8+ T cells expressing CXCR3 (TNR3+). The chain combines TRBV5-6 with TRBJ2-7. CDR3 residues: CASSLDGNYEQYF.